This passage covers 32 T cell receptor beta chains from one sample sequenced in a study of technical replicates of blood from a few donors. Clones were sequenced by immunoSEQ multiplex PCR, and TCRdb holds only the in-frame ones, with some missing. The sample lists about 13,000 clones, 70% to 80% seen once, with about 12% in the top ten. Sequencing was carried out using PBMCs. These receptors came from a human donor in good health.

This clone was observed a single time. The chain uses TRBV28 and TRBJ1-1, with 7 bases identical to TRBD1. Germline V CDR1 and CDR2: MDHEN, SYDVKM. After removal of 10 bases from V and 5 bases from J, the junction contained 7 bases not matched to a gene. There are 12 residues in the CDR3. CDR3 sequence reads: CATEGAVTEAFF. CDR3 bases: TGTGCCACCGAGGGGGCGGTAACTGAAGCTTTCTTT.

J is TRBJ1-2 and V is TRBV25-1; perhaps TRBD1 as D (5 bases). Germline loops: CDR1 MGHDK, CDR2 SYGVNS. The V end lost 6 bases, the J end lost 6 bases, and 20 bases lay between the germline ends. The CDR3 contains 15 residues. The CDR3 protein is CASSPAGEFYHGYTF. CDR3 bases: TGTGCCAGCAGCCCTGCGGGGGAATTCTACCATGGCTACACCTTC.

This clone occurred a few times. The V and J genes are TRBV19 and TRBJ1-4, with D perhaps TRBD1 (6 bases). Germline V gene lookup returns CDR1 LNHDA and CDR2 SQIVND (reference sequence). V shed 2 bases and J shed 6 bases, with 19 bases lying between them. The CDR3 covers 17 residues. The CDR3 protein is CASSIPLWTGQDEKLFF. The CDR3, as DNA: TGTGCCAGTAGTATACCCCTTTGGACGGGACAAGATGAAAAACTGTTTTTT.

V usage is TRBV13 and J usage is TRBJ2-2, with 14 bases matching TRBD2. Germline V gene lookup returns CDR1 PRHDT and CDR2 FYEKMQ (reference sequence). The CDR3 is 15 amino acids. Trimming removed 6 bases from V and 6 bases from J; junction bases left unmatched: 3. For the CDR3, the DNA is TGTGCCAGCAGACGGGGACTAGCGGGAGCCGGGGAGCTGTTTTTT. Protein sequence: CASRRGLAGAGELFF.

J is TRBJ2-7 and V is TRBV7-9, with TRBD1 as a possible D gene (5 bases). V lost 7 bases, J lost 3 bases, and 16 bases lay in between. In germline, CDR1 is SEHNR, CDR2 FQNEAQ (reference sequence). The CDR3 contains 14 residues. The chain's CDR3 is CASTANTGDYEQYF. In DNA form, the CDR3 reads TGTGCCAGCACCGCCAACACAGGAGACTACGAGCAGTACTTC.

The chain joins TRBV28 to TRBJ1-5; 9 bases align to TRBD1. With 7 bases clipped from V and 7 bases from J, the junction kept 8 bases outside the gene matches. Germline assignment: CDR1 MDHEN and CDR2 SYDVKM. The CDR3 sequence is 14 residues long. The CDR3, as DNA: TGTGCCAGCAACACCGGGACAGGGAGGCAGCCCCAGCATTTT. Residues: CASNTGTGRQPQHF. Looking up the rest from reference TRBV28 and TRBJ1-5 gives the full variable domain: DVKVTQSSRYLVKRTGEKVFLECVQDMDHENMFWYRQDPGLGLRLIYFSYDVKMKEKGDIPEGYSVSREKKERFSLILESASTNQTSMYLCASNTGTGRQPQHFGDGTRLSIL.

The table lists this clone with a few counts. V is TRBV19 and J is TRBJ1-2; D possibly corresponds to TRBD1 (6 bases). This CDR3 has 17 residues. In germline, CDR1 is LNHDA, CDR2 SQIVND (reference sequence). The V gene lost 0 bases and the J gene lost 0 bases, with 14 bases spanning the gap. The CDR3 sequence: CASSIDPRGLSNYGYTF. DNA of the CDR3: TGTGCCAGTAGTATAGACCCCAGGGGCCTCTCTAACTATGGCTACACCTTC. Drawing the rest from reference TRBV19 and TRBJ1-2, the complete variable domain is DGGITQSPKYLFRKEGQNVTLSCEQNLNHDAMYWYRQDPGQGLRLIYYSQIVNDFQKGDIAEGYSVSREKKESFPLTVTSAQKNPTAFYLCASSIDPRGLSNYGYTFGSGTRLTVV.

CDR3 amino acids: CASSHDRAGEQYF. CDR3 bases: TGTGCCAGCAGCCATGACAGGGCGGGCGAGCAGTACTTC. This rearrangement joins TRBV11-2 to TRBJ2-7; 7 bases are a match to TRBD1. CDR1 and CDR2 from the germline V gene are SGHAT and FQNNGV. V trimming: 5 bases; J trimming: 6 bases; junction bases outside the gene matches: 7. This CDR3 comprises 13 residues.

The CDR3 loop is CASSARLQGAYGYTF. The CDR3 region has the DNA TGTGCCAGCAGCGCCCGTCTACAGGGGGCATATGGCTACACCTTC. The gene calls are TRBV9 and TRBJ1-2, with 9 bases identical to TRBD1. The CDR3 totals 15 residues. CDR1 is SGDLS and CDR2 is YYNGEE in the germline V gene. V shed 3 bases, J shed 5 bases, and the junction held 8 bases outside the gene matches.

This chain links TRBV7-2 with TRBJ1-1; TRBD1 is a possible D gene (5 bases). Trimming pared 5 bases from V and 7 bases from J, leaving 14 bases between. Germline V CDR1 and CDR2: SGHTA, FQGNSA. There are 13 residues in the CDR3. The CDR3 bases are TGTGCCAGCAGCCCAGGGTGGGGGGTTGAAGCTTTCTTT. The encoded protein is CASSPGWGVEAFF. Drawing the rest from reference TRBV7-2 and TRBJ1-1, the complete variable domain is GAGVSQSPSNKVTEKGKDVELRCDPISGHTALYWYRQSLGQGLEFLIYFQGNSAPDKSGLPSDRFSAERTGGSVSTLTIQRTQQEDSAVYLCASSPGWGVEAFFGQGTRLTVV.

The chain employs TRBV5-4 and TRBJ2-1, with a tentative D call TRBD2 (6 bases). Trimming stripped 4 bases from V and 6 bases from J, with 17 bases between. The CDR3 contains 15 residues. Germline V gene sequence: CDR1 SGHNT, CDR2 YYREEE (reference sequence). CDR3 DNA sequence: TGTGCCAGCAGCCCCCGACTAGAAGGGCCCAATGAGCAGTTCTTC. Protein sequence: CASSPRLEGPNEQFF.

The chain links TRBV21-1 to TRBJ2-7; TRBD2, the table's D call, was not compared with the DNA. TRBV21-1 is given as a pseudogene. CDR3 length equals 15 residues. The CDR3 loop is CASSNLASGRGEQYF. The CDR3 nucleotides are TGTGCCAGCAGCAACTTAGCTAGCGGGAGGGGTGAGCAGTACTTC.

The V gene is TRBV29-1, the J gene TRBJ2-1, with 7 bases matching TRBD2. After removal of 4 bases from V and 2 bases from J, the junction contained 5 bases not matched to a gene. Germline values: CDR1 SQVTM, CDR2 ANQGSEA. The CDR3 consists of 14 residues. CDR3 coding DNA: TGCAGCGTTGTCCGGCTAGCGGCCTACAATGAGCAGTTCTTC. Its translation: CSVVRLAAYNEQFF.

This clone was detected only a few times. V gene TRBV12-1 combines with J gene TRBJ2-7; the table assigns TRBD2, which was not confirmed against the DNA. TRBV12-1 is a pseudogene locus. This CDR3 region has 14 residues. This chain's CDR3 is CASSLLAPQGAQYF. In DNA form, the CDR3 reads TGTGCCAGCAGCTTACTAGCGCCTCAAGGCGCGCAGTACTTC.

This clone turned up a few times. The chain combines TRBV25-1 with TRBJ2-5; TRBD2 matches 7 bases. Germline V gives CDR1 MGHDK, CDR2 SYGVNS. There are 13 residues in the CDR3. J was trimmed by 1 base and V by 7 bases; bases with no gene match: 3. CDR3 sequence reads: CASTSGTQETQYF. The CDR3 DNA is TGTGCCAGCACTAGCGGAACCCAAGAGACCCAGTACTTC.

This clone was seen only once. This chain's CDR3 is CASSDEGSSGSTDTQYF. The CDR3 DNA is TGCGCCAGCAGTGACGAAGGGTCTAGCGGCAGCACAGATACGCAGTATTTT. The genes are TRBV10-1 and TRBJ2-3; 7 nucleotides agree with TRBD2. CDR1 is WNHNN and CDR2 is SYGVQD in the germline V gene (reference sequence). Trimming took 3 bases from V and 0 from J; bases not matched to a gene: 9. The CDR3 is 17 amino acids.

This clone showed up just once. The chain uses TRBV9 and TRBJ2-3, with D perhaps TRBD1 (6 bases). The V and J ends lost 0 bases and 5 bases respectively, with 10 bases between them. Germline CDR1 reads SGDLS; CDR2 reads YYNGEE. The CDR3 runs 14 residues. The CDR3 region has the DNA TGTGCCAGCAGCGTAGTGGGGGCTGAAGATACGCAGTATTTT. Translation gives CASSVVGAEDTQYF. The full variable domain, completed using reference TRBV9 and TRBJ2-3, is DSGVTQTPKHLITATGQRVTLRCSPRSGDLSVYWYQQSLDQGLQFLIQYYNGEERAKGNILERFSAQQFPDLHSELNLSSLELGDSALYFCASSVVGAEDTQYFGPGTRLTVL.

V is TRBV2 and J is TRBJ2-7; D is unclear. Trimming left V 6 bases short and J 7 bases short, with 13 bases between. Per germline, CDR1 SNHLY and CDR2 FYNNEI. This CDR3 is built from 12 residues. CDR3 loop: CASSPSRREQYF. The CDR3 DNA reads TGTGCCAGCAGCCCCTCAAGGCGGGAGCAGTACTTC.

The chain recombines TRBV9 with TRBJ2-5; TRBD2 matches 10 bases. The CDR3 length is 17 residues. Germline loops: CDR1 SGDLS, CDR2 YYNGEE. Germline trimming cut 3 bases from V and 1 base from J; bases unmatched to any gene: 9. The CDR3, as DNA: TGTGCCAGCAGCGAGTCCTCTAGCGGGAGCGTCCAAGAGACCCAGTACTTC. It specifies CASSESSSGSVQETQYF.

The V call is TRBV23-1, the J call TRBJ2-3; possibly TRBD2 for D (5 bases). Being an ORF, TRBV23-1 has a function that is uncertain. The ends were cut back, 4 bases at V and 4 bases at J, with 21 bases in the middle. This CDR3 spans 17 amino acids. The CDR3 bases are TGCGCCAGCAGTCCGGAGAGGGAGAGGAGGTTGGCAGATACGCAGTATTTT. It translates to CASSPERERRLADTQYF.

V gene TRBV12-5 combines with J gene TRBJ2-5; D perhaps matches TRBD2 (6 bases). Germline CDR1 and CDR2: LGHNT and FRNRAP. With 0 bases removed from V and 5 bases from J, the gap between germline ends came to 10 bases. The CDR3 is 14 residues long. Written as DNA, the CDR3 is TGTGCTAGTGGTTTGGTGGGGGGATTGGAGACCCAGTACTTC. It is translated as CASGLVGGLETQYF. Variable domain in full (rest from reference TRBV12-5 and TRBJ2-5): DARVTQTPRHKVTEMGQEVTMRCQPILGHNTVFWYRQTMMQGLELLAYFRNRAPLDDSGMPKDRFSAEMPDATLATLKIQPSEPRDSAVYFCASGLVGGLETQYFGPGTRLLVL.

This chain links TRBV30 with TRBJ1-5, with unresolved D. Germline CDR1 reads GTSNPN; CDR2 reads SVGIG (reference sequence). The CDR3 loop spans 13 amino acids. With 2 bases removed from V and 3 bases from J, the gap between germline ends came to 8 bases. CDR3 sequence: CAWSLADNQPQHF. The CDR3 region has the DNA TGTGCCTGGAGTTTGGCGGACAATCAGCCCCAGCATTTT.

This chain links TRBV5-8 with TRBJ1-2; 8 positions agree with TRBD1. This CDR3 contains 13 residues. Germline CDR1 SGHTS, CDR2 YDEGEE. The ends lost 4 bases at V and 8 bases at J; junction bases unmatched: 7. CDR3 sequence (DNA): TGTGCCAGCAGCCGGGACAGGTCCTGGGGCTACACCTTC. Its protein is CASSRDRSWGYTF.

This clone was counted once. The genes are TRBV6-1 and TRBJ2-3, with 7 nucleotides matching TRBD2. CDR1 and CDR2 from the germline V gene are MNHNS and SASEGT. V lost 6 bases and J lost 4; bases outside the gene matches: 7. The CDR3 runs 14 residues. The DNA for the CDR3 is TGTGCCAGCAGGAGGGCGGGAGAGGCAGATACGCAGTATTTT. Amino acids: CASRRAGEADTQYF.

V usage is TRBV10-3 and J usage is TRBJ1-1, with 7 bases matching TRBD1. The V gene end was trimmed by 4 bases and the J gene end by 2 bases; junction bases not matched to a gene: 7. Looked up from germline, CDR1 is ENHRY and CDR2 is SYGVKD. The CDR3 runs to 15 residues. The CDR3 spells CAISATTGTNTEAFF. The CDR3 DNA reads as TGTGCCATCAGTGCCACGACAGGGACCAACACTGAAGCTTTCTTT.

This clone was observed once. V and J are TRBV7-9 and TRBJ2-1; TRBD2 might be the D (7 bases). V lost 5 bases, J lost 4 bases, and 15 bases lay in between. Germline CDR1 SEHNR, CDR2 FQNEAQ (reference sequence). The CDR3 extends over 15 amino acids. The CDR3 region is CASSAGASGYNEQFF. Written as DNA, the CDR3 is TGTGCCAGCAGCGCAGGGGCTAGCGGATACAATGAGCAGTTCTTC.

This chain connects TRBV29-1 to TRBJ1-1; D might be TRBD1 (5 bases). Germline assignment: CDR1 SQVTM and CDR2 ANQGSEA. CDR3 length: 14 amino acids. Trimming cost V 4 bases and J 3 bases, with 15 bases left between them. CDR3 sequence (DNA): TGCAGCGTTGGGGGGGGTGAATATCACACTGAAGCTTTCTTT. Its protein product is CSVGGGEYHTEAFF.

V gene TRBV6-4 combines with J gene TRBJ2-1; 11 positions agree with TRBD2. Germline V gene lookup returns CDR1 MRHNA and CDR2 SNTAGT. Trimming cost V 6 bases and J 4 bases; bases outside gene matches: 14. The CDR3 spans 18 residues. Here the CDR3 DNA reads TGTGCCAGCAGCACCTCGGAGACTAGCGGGGAGGGGTACAATGAGCAGTTCTTC. It specifies CASSTSETSGEGYNEQFF.

The chain links TRBV27 to TRBJ1-1, with D tentatively TRBD1 (6 bases). V gave up 5 bases and J gave up 2 bases, with 12 bases separating them. CDR3 length equals 14 residues. Germline CDR1 reads MNHEY; CDR2 reads SMNVEV (reference sequence). CDR3 nucleotides: TGTGCCAGCAGTCCAGGGACACTAAACACTGAAGCTTTCTTT. This translates into CASSPGTLNTEAFF.

This clone came up a few times. The chain uses TRBV29-1 and TRBJ2-3; possibly TRBD1 for D (6 bases). The germline V gene has CDR1 SQVTM and CDR2 ANQGSEA. The ends were cut back, 2 bases at V and 1 base at J, with 10 bases in the middle. The length of the CDR3 is 14 residues. CDR3 bases: TGCAGCGTTGAATCAGGGGACGGCACAGATACGCAGTATTTT. Translated, it gives CSVESGDGTDTQYF.

CDR3 residues: CASSVAPTGGDEQYF. In nucleotides, the CDR3 is TGTGCCAGCAGCGTAGCGCCGACAGGGGGTGACGAGCAGTACTTC. The V call is TRBV9, the J call TRBJ2-7, with 9 positions matching TRBD1. The CDR3 loop spans 15 amino acids. The junction had 6 bases not matched to a gene; V was cut back by 0 bases and J by 5 bases. Germline CDR1 SGDLS, CDR2 YYNGEE.

The V call is TRBV19, the J call TRBJ1-5; D unclear. CDR1 is LNHDA and CDR2 is SQIVND in the germline V gene (reference sequence). There are 12 residues in the CDR3. V was cut by 2 bases and J by 9 bases, with 8 bases left in between. CDR3 sequence (DNA): TGTGCCAGTAGTATAAACGCGTGGCCCCAGCATTTT. Residues: CASSINAWPQHF.